Included here is one TCR beta chain sequence, with context. Germline assignment: CDR1 SNHLY and CDR2 FYNNEI. This CDR3 has 15 residues. J was trimmed by 7 bases and V by 4 bases; bases with no gene match: 9. This sample was taken from a study of T cells in Graves' hyperthyroidism and ophthalmopathy. Using RNA transcripts as the source, TCR beta CDR3 regions were amplified. The HTBI primer set was used in a first-round RT-PCR of the TCR CDR3. TCRdb reprocessed the multiplex PCR reads with MiXCR, giving one entry per CDR3 protein. The table records around 700,000 distinct CDR3 sequences, 35% of them present only once.

This chain joins TRBV2 and TRBJ2-2; 7 bases align to TRBD1. The receptor was isolated from a middle-aged woman with Graves' hyperthyroidism. Sequencing was performed on blood. CDR3 sequence (DNA): TGTGCCAGCAGTGGTGTGAGGGGGCGGGTCGGGGAGCTGTTTTTT. Protein sequence: CASSGVRGRVGELFF. Drawing the rest from reference TRBV2 and TRBJ2-2, the complete variable domain is EPEVTQTPSHQVTQMGQEVILRCVPISNHLYFYWYRQILGQKVEFLVSFYNNEISEKSEIFDDQFSVERPDGSNFTLKIRSTKLEDSAMYFCASSGVRGRVGELFFGEGSRLTVL.